This entry features one T cell receptor beta chain sequence. No antigen is known for it. The CDR3 loop spans 16 amino acids. V lost 0 bases and J 3 bases, leaving 13 bases between the germline ends. Per the germline V gene, CDR1 is SGHRS and CDR2 is YFSETQ. Time point meaning: blood 4 weeks post-SBRT, at nephrectomy. Treatment specified: 15 Gy SBRT to primary tumor, nephrectomy 4 weeks later. Nephrectomy followed 15 Gy stereotactic body radiation by 4 weeks. Here immunoSEQ multiplex PCR was the method, and the copy in TCRdb shows in-frame clones only, minus some. The sample has 150,000 to 200,000 clones, around 89% seen once. The data derive from a study of radiation and T cells in renal cell carcinoma. Overall study findings and caveats: Top tumor clonotypes rose in blood 2 weeks post-radiation, then contracted.

The V call is TRBV5-1, the J call TRBJ1-3; D perhaps matches TRBD1 (5 bases). The material was blood, obtained from a patient whose treatment included radiotherapy and nephrectomy. The origin of this receptor is a woman aged 45-60 years with renal cell carcinoma. CDR3 protein: CASSLGGRGLGNTIYF. The DNA of the CDR3 is TGCGCCAGCAGCTTGGGCGGAAGGGGTCTTGGAAACACCATATATTTT.